These 24 T cell receptor beta chains share one sample of origin, sequenced in a study of T cell responses to AZD1222 COVID-19 vaccine. Generated by immunoSEQ multiplex PCR, the TCRdb table keeps only in-frame clones and is missing some. Among some 150,000 clones listed, around 92% were seen once. Material: peripheral blood, obtained on day 0 of MenACWY control vaccination. The receptors here all came from an adult in good health.

This chain joins TRBV19 and TRBJ1-1, with 11 bases fitting TRBD1. The V gene's germline CDR1 is LNHDA and CDR2 SQIVND (reference sequence). V gave up 6 bases and J gave up 2 bases; unmatched junction bases: 5. This CDR3 region has 15 residues. The CDR3 DNA is TGTGCCAGTAGCCCGCGGACAGGGGGCAACACTGAAGCTTTCTTT. The encoded protein is CASSPRTGGNTEAFF.

V and J are TRBV19 and TRBJ2-7; 7 nucleotides line up with TRBD1. Germline values: CDR1 LNHDA, CDR2 SQIVND (reference sequence). The CDR3 has 14 amino acids. The trim removed 3 bases at V and 3 bases at J, leaving 5 bases unmatched. The CDR3 loop reads CASSIRRQGYEQYF. Here the CDR3 DNA reads TGTGCCAGTAGTATCCGGAGACAGGGCTACGAGCAGTACTTC.

The rearrangement joins TRBV27 to TRBJ1-5, with TRBD1 as a possible D gene (5 bases). From germline, CDR1 is MNHEY and CDR2 SMNVEV (reference sequence). With 0 bases removed from V and 2 bases from J, the gap between germline ends came to 8 bases. This CDR3 comprises 15 residues. In DNA form, the CDR3 reads TGTGCCAGCAGTTTATCGAAAGGGGGCAATCAGCCCCAGCATTTT. This sequence encodes CASSLSKGGNQPQHF.

The chain carries TRBV9 and TRBJ1-1, with TRBD1 matching 11 bases. In germline, CDR1 is SGDLS, CDR2 YYNGEE. This CDR3 contains 15 residues. Losses at the gene ends were 2 bases for V and 5 bases for J; bases not matched to a gene: 5. CDR3 region: CASSVGQGAKTEAFF. The CDR3 region has the DNA TGTGCCAGCAGCGTCGGACAGGGGGCTAAAACTGAAGCTTTCTTT.

V gene TRBV6-2 or TRBV6-3 combines with J gene TRBJ1-5; no clear D gene. This CDR3 has 14 amino acids. With 4 bases removed from V and 1 base from J, the gap between germline ends came to 8 bases. Germline assignment: CDR1 MNHEY and CDR2 SVGEGT. CDR3 DNA: TGTGCCAGCAGTTTCGAAATGAGCAATCAGCCCCAGCATTTT. Protein sequence: CASSFEMSNQPQHF.

This sequence joins TRBV9 and TRBJ2-3, with 12 bases aligning to TRBD2. V lost 2 bases, J lost 6 bases, and 7 bases stayed unmatched. Germline V gene sequence: CDR1 SGDLS, CDR2 YYNGEE. This CDR3 has 16 residues. The DNA for the CDR3 is TGTGCCAGCAGCGTCTCCCTAGCGGGAGGGGGGGATACGCAGTATTTT. The encoded protein is CASSVSLAGGGDTQYF.

This clone was seen once. This chain joins TRBV29-1 and TRBJ2-1; TRBD2 agrees at 12 bases. This CDR3 is built from 17 residues. V was pared by 6 bases and J by 0 bases, with 9 bases of the junction left unmatched. Germline assignment: CDR1 SQVTM and CDR2 ANQGSEA. DNA for the CDR3: TGCAGCGTCCGACTAGCGGGAGATCTGAGCTCCTACAATGAGCAGTTCTTC. Its protein product is CSVRLAGDLSSYNEQFF.

This chain links TRBV29-1 with TRBJ2-2; 8 nucleotides agree with TRBD2. The V and J ends lost 4 bases and 4 bases, in that order; junction bases with no gene match: 8. The CDR3 has 15 residues. Germline V gives CDR1 SQVTM, CDR2 ANQGSEA. CDR3 DNA sequence: TGCAGCGTTGTTAAGGGGACTAGGACCACCGGGGAGCTGTTTTTT. Translation gives CSVVKGTRTTGELFF.

The chain has TRBV4-1 and TRBJ1-4; D is perhaps TRBD1 (6 bases). Germline CDR1 reads MGHRA; CDR2 reads YSYEKL. This CDR3 comprises 14 residues. The ends were cut back, 6 bases at V and 4 bases at J, with 12 bases in the middle. CDR3 in amino acids: CASRQDRSNEKLFF. CDR3 coding DNA: TGCGCCAGCAGGCAGGACAGAAGTAATGAAAAACTGTTTTTT.

V usage is TRBV5-1 and J usage is TRBJ2-7; D is possibly TRBD2 (6 bases). The V end was cut by 7 bases, the J end by 6 bases, with 11 bases between. The V gene's germline CDR1 is SGHRS and CDR2 YFSETQ. The CDR3 is 11 amino acids. CDR3: CASRGIVEQYF. CDR3 bases: TGCGCCAGCCGCGGGATCGTCGAGCAGTACTTC. Together with reference TRBV5-1 and TRBJ2-7, the CDR3 gives the full variable domain: KAGVTQTPRYLIKTRGQQVTLSCSPISGHRSVSWYQQTPGQGLQFLFEYFSETQRNKGNFPGRFSGRQFSNSRSEMNVSTLELGDSALYLCASRGIVEQYFGPGTRLTVT.

The chain carries TRBV19 and TRBJ1-4, with D tentatively TRBD1 (6 bases). Germline CDR1 reads LNHDA; CDR2 reads SQIVND (reference sequence). The CDR3 runs to 18 residues. Trimming took 6 bases from V and 0 from J, leaving 20 bases between them. CDR3 DNA sequence: TGTGCCAGTAGATTGTCTCGACAGGCGGTCACAACTAATGAAAAACTGTTTTTT. This codes for CASRLSRQAVTTNEKLFF.

This clone was seen a handful of times. The chain carries TRBV4-3 and TRBJ2-2; a weak D match, TRBD1 (6 bases). The CDR3 spans 17 residues. The germline V gene encodes CDR1 LGHNA and CDR2 YSLEER. Trimming removed 3 bases from V and 1 base from J, with 15 bases in between. CDR3 loop: CASSQAPGTRNTGELFF. The CDR3 bases are TGCGCCAGCAGCCAGGCCCCTGGGACACGGAACACCGGGGAGCTGTTTTTT.

V is TRBV19 and J is TRBJ2-1; D possibly matches TRBD1 or TRBD2 (5 bases each). Germline-derived CDR1 and CDR2 are LNHDA and SQIVND (reference sequence). The CDR3 runs 14 residues. V lost 9 bases to trimming and J lost 0 bases, with 12 bases between them. CDR3 in amino acids: CASTPGSSYNEQFF. DNA of the CDR3: TGTGCCAGCACCCCAGGGAGCTCCTACAATGAGCAGTTCTTC.

V and J are TRBV6-2 or TRBV6-3 and TRBJ2-5, with TRBD1 identical over 9 bases. After removal of 4 bases from V and 4 bases from J, the junction contained 13 bases not matched to a gene. Germline V CDR1 and CDR2: MNHEY, SVGEGT. The CDR3 has 17 amino acids. This CDR3 reads CASSFLPGQGERETQYF. The CDR3 DNA is TGTGCCAGCAGTTTCCTTCCGGGACAGGGAGAGAGAGAGACCCAGTACTTC.

The chain is built from TRBV6-2 or TRBV6-3 and TRBJ2-1; D is possibly TRBD1 (6 bases). Looked up from germline, CDR1 is MNHEY and CDR2 is SVGEGT. Trimming removed 2 bases from V and 5 bases from J, with 13 bases in between. The CDR3 loop spans 15 amino acids. The CDR3 loop is CASSYNFGTHNEQFF. In DNA form, the CDR3 reads TGTGCCAGCAGTTACAATTTCGGGACACACAATGAGCAGTTCTTC.

V gene TRBV28 combines with J gene TRBJ1-5, with 7 bases aligning to TRBD1. The CDR3 loop spans 14 amino acids. Germline-derived CDR1 and CDR2 are MDHEN and SYDVKM. Unmatched junction bases numbered 8, after V lost 5 bases and J lost 7 bases. The CDR3 bases are TGTGCCAGCAGTAAGGACAGGACGGGGCAGCCCCAGCATTTT. It is translated as CASSKDRTGQPQHF.

The chain carries TRBV28 and TRBJ2-7; no firm D call. Germline V lookup: CDR1 MDHEN, CDR2 SYDVKM. The germline V and J ends were trimmed by 6 bases and 3 bases, with 6 bases remaining between them. This CDR3 has 11 amino acids. CDR3 nucleotide sequence: TGTGCCAGCAGCAAGGACTACGAGCAGTACTTC. This sequence encodes CASSKDYEQYF.

In DNA form, the CDR3 reads TGTGCCAGTAGTAAGGTAGCGGGAGCTGAAGATACGCAGTATTTT. This translates into CASSKVAGAEDTQYF. This chain uses TRBV19 with TRBJ2-3; TRBD2 matches at 9 bases. Looked up from germline, CDR1 is LNHDA and CDR2 is SQIVND (reference sequence). This CDR3 contains 15 residues. Trimming cost V 4 bases and J 5 bases; bases outside gene matches: 7.

The chain's CDR3 is CASSQGWRGDQPQHF. CDR3 nucleotide sequence: TGTGCCAGCAGCCAGGGCTGGAGGGGGGATCAGCCCCAGCATTTT. The chain has TRBV3-1 (or the pseudogene TRBV3-2) and TRBJ1-5; D may be TRBD1 (6 bases). The germline V and J ends were trimmed by 3 bases and 5 bases, with 14 bases remaining between them. This CDR3 spans 15 amino acids. Germline V gene lookup returns CDR1 LGHDT and CDR2 YNNKEL (reference sequence).

This clone appeared once. The chain has TRBV5-1 and TRBJ1-2; 7 bases fit TRBD1. V lost 4 bases and J lost 0; bases outside the gene matches: 6. The length of the CDR3 is 15 residues. Germline assignment: CDR1 SGHRS and CDR2 YFSETQ. The CDR3 sequence: CASSPGTATNYGYTF. CDR3 DNA: TGCGCCAGCAGCCCCGGGACAGCAACTAACTATGGCTACACCTTC.

This rearrangement joins TRBV2 to TRBJ1-4; D gene unclear. V was pared by 7 bases and J by 7 bases, with 13 bases between. The CDR3 covers 13 residues. The germline CDR1 and CDR2 sequences are SNHLY and FYNNEI. The CDR3, as DNA: TGTGCCAGCACGGTAAATGGCCGTGAAAAACTGTTTTTT. Protein sequence: CASTVNGREKLFF.

In this sample, this clone turned up once. The V gene is TRBV15, the J gene TRBJ2-5, with D tentatively TRBD1 or TRBD2 (5 bases each). The germline V gene encodes CDR1 LNHNV and CDR2 YYDKDF (reference sequence). V lost 5 bases and J lost 2, with 12 bases in between. CDR3 length: 14 amino acids. For the CDR3, the DNA is TGTGCCACCAGCCCAGGGAGACAGCAAGAGACCCAGTACTTC. Translating gives CATSPGRQQETQYF.

The chain employs TRBV4-2 and TRBJ1-3, with unresolved D. V lost 0 bases, J lost 2 bases, and 11 bases lay in between. CDR1 LGHNA and CDR2 YNFKEQ come from the germline V gene. CDR3 size: 16 residues. CDR3 DNA: TGTGCCAGCAGCCAAGATGGGAGAACCCCTGGAAACACCATATATTTT. It specifies CASSQDGRTPGNTIYF.

The chain uses TRBV19 and TRBJ1-4; 7 bases agree with TRBD1. The V gene end was trimmed by 10 bases and the J gene end by 8 bases; junction bases not matched to a gene: 10. The CDR3 has 13 residues. Germline CDR1 and CDR2: LNHDA and SQIVND (reference sequence). The CDR3 DNA reads TGTGCCACTACGACAGGGTTGCGCGAAAAACTGTTTTTT. Residues: CATTTGLREKLFF.